This TCR beta chain was recorded in a study of CD8 T cells in ankylosing spondylitis. This clonotype has a single count. Its antigen remains unidentified. 5'-RACE, quantitative and with molecular barcodes, yielded the TCR beta libraries. A single record per CDR3 protein comes from TCRdb applying MiXCR to the 5' RACE reads. The sample contains 700,000 to 1,000,000 distinct CDR3 sequences, about 12% of which appear only once. Broader study findings: The study identified a TCR beta motif of several highly homologous variants that appeared characteristic of ankylosing spondylitis blood.

This CDR3 is 12 amino acids long. Deletions cut 5 bases from V and 10 bases from J, with 13 bases between. Germline loops: CDR1 MDHEN, CDR2 SYDVKM. The chain carries TRBV28 and TRBJ2-3; D unclear. The clonotype comes from a male donor with ankylosing spondylitis. The sequenced sample was blood, either unsorted or a sorted T cell fraction (not recorded which). The CDR3 sequence: CASSPTSKAQYF. The CDR3 coding sequence is TGTGCCAGCAGTCCCACCTCGAAGGCGCAGTATTTT.